The next 30 T cell receptor beta chains were all read from a single sample in a study of cytomegalovirus exposure and HLA in healthy donors. Both 60 Vbeta primers and 13 Jbeta primers went into the PCR. Method: immunoSEQ multiplex PCR; TCRdb's copy keeps in-frame clones and lacks some. The repertoire consists of over 40,000 clones, with about 60% occurring once and the leading ten covering more than 10%. The sequencing input was PBMCs. The origin of the receptors is a man between 60 and 75 years old in good health and CMV-seropositive.

This chain uses TRBV25-1 with TRBJ2-5; unclear D gene. The J call may be faulty, since TRBJ2-7 better matches the DNA end. Germline CDR1 and CDR2: MGHDK and SYGVNS. The CDR3 totals 11 residues. The CDR3 DNA reads as TGTGCCAGCAGTGAAGTGAACGAGCAGTACTTC. Translation gives CASSEVNEQYF.

V is TRBV5-4 and J is TRBJ2-5, with 13 bases identical to TRBD2. This CDR3 is 15 amino acids long. Germline V gene data show CDR1 as SGHNT and CDR2 as YYREEE (reference sequence). Germline trimming cut 4 bases from V and 3 bases from J; bases unmatched to any gene: 3. CDR3 sequence: CASSLGTSGKETQYF. Here the CDR3 DNA reads TGTGCCAGCAGCCTAGGGACTAGCGGGAAAGAGACCCAGTACTTC.

The chain carries TRBV19 and TRBJ1-1; 7 bases align to TRBD1. Germline loops: CDR1 LNHDA, CDR2 SQIVND (reference sequence). V dropped 6 bases and J dropped 1; count of bases not matched to a gene: 8. The CDR3 runs to 15 residues. The CDR3 loop is CASSLFGTANTEAFF. CDR3 sequence (DNA): TGTGCCAGTAGCCTCTTTGGGACAGCGAACACTGAAGCTTTCTTT. Full variable domain (remainder filled in from reference TRBV19 and TRBJ1-1): DGGITQSPKYLFRKEGQNVTLSCEQNLNHDAMYWYRQDPGQGLRLIYYSQIVNDFQKGDIAEGYSVSREKKESFPLTVTSAQKNPTAFYLCASSLFGTANTEAFFGQGTRLTVV.

The chain uses TRBV27 and TRBJ2-7, with D perhaps TRBD2 (5 bases). This CDR3 is 17 amino acids long. Trimming removed 3 bases at V and 3 bases at J, with 21 bases between. The germline V gene has CDR1 MNHEY and CDR2 SMNVEV (reference sequence). The CDR3 here is CASSFKPGGPGYYEQYF. In nucleotides, the CDR3 is TGTGCCAGCAGTTTTAAGCCTGGAGGCCCGGGATACTACGAGCAGTACTTC.

The rearrangement links TRBV25-1 to TRBJ2-2; 11 nucleotides match TRBD2. V gave up 8 bases and J gave up 5 bases; unmatched junction bases: 16. CDR1 is MGHDK and CDR2 is SYGVNS in the germline V gene. CDR3 length equals 18 residues. The CDR3 bases are TGTGCCAGCGCCACCCCTGGACTAGCGGGCCCCGGAACCGGGGAGCTGTTTTTT. This codes for CASATPGLAGPGTGELFF.

This clone has more than one count but fewer than ten. The chain recombines TRBV5-5 with TRBJ2-2; D unresolved. The CDR3 has 13 residues. V shed 2 bases and J shed 6 bases, with 8 bases lying between them. Germline values: CDR1 SGHKS, CDR2 YYEKEE (reference sequence). The CDR3 region has the DNA TGTGCCAGCAGCTTCACCAGCGCCGGGGAGCTGTTTTTT. It yields the protein CASSFTSAGELFF.

This clone was seen only once. V usage is TRBV6-5 and J usage is TRBJ2-1; D is unresolved. The V end lost 5 bases, the J end lost 9 bases, and 8 bases lay between the germline ends. Germline CDR1 is MNHEY and CDR2 is SVGAGI. The CDR3 extends over 11 amino acids. CDR3 in DNA: TGTGCCAGCAGTAACCTCGGTGAGCAGTTCTTC. It is translated as CASSNLGEQFF.

V and J are TRBV7-9 and TRBJ2-1; 13 nucleotides match TRBD2. This CDR3 has 16 amino acids. V trimming: 1 base; J trimming: 9 bases; junction bases outside the gene matches: 6. Germline loops: CDR1 SEHNR, CDR2 FQNEAQ (reference sequence). The CDR3 loop reads CASSLGGLAGVSEQFF. CDR3 in DNA: TGTGCCAGCAGCTTAGGCGGACTAGCGGGAGTTAGTGAGCAGTTCTTC.

The gene calls are TRBV5-6 and TRBJ2-3; TRBD2 agrees at 11 bases. CDR3 length: 18 residues. Looked up from germline, CDR1 is SGHDT and CDR2 is YYEEEE. J was trimmed by 4 bases and V by 2 bases; bases with no gene match: 12. CDR3 nucleotide sequence: TGTGCCAGCAGCTTCGGTAGCGGGAGGGCTGATAGGGCAGATACGCAGTATTTT. Its protein is CASSFGSGRADRADTQYF.

This chain links TRBV7-3 with TRBJ2-1; 13 bases line up with TRBD2. Germline CDR1 and CDR2: SGHTA and FQGTGA. The V segment lost 5 bases and the J segment 6 bases; nucleotides outside the gene matches: 4. The CDR3 has 15 amino acids. The CDR3 here is CASSLGLAGINEQFF. The DNA of the CDR3 is TGTGCCAGCAGCCTGGGACTAGCGGGAATCAATGAGCAGTTCTTC.

The V and J genes are TRBV6-6 and TRBJ1-3; the D gene is possibly TRBD1 (5 bases). Germline loops: CDR1 MNHNY, CDR2 SVGAGI (reference sequence). This CDR3 is 15 amino acids long. V lost 0 bases and J lost 9, with 15 bases in between. CDR3 protein: CASSYSDTREPTIYF. CDR3 sequence (DNA): TGTGCCAGCAGTTACTCGGACACCCGGGAGCCCACCATATATTTT.

The chain links TRBV9 to TRBJ2-1; 8 bases are shared with TRBD2. Germline CDR1 SGDLS, CDR2 YYNGEE. Trimming removed 1 base from V and 8 bases from J; junction bases left unmatched: 8. The CDR3 contains 15 residues. CDR3 coding DNA: TGTGCCAGCAGCGTAATCGGGAGGGCCTTCGATGAGCAGTTCTTC. Protein: CASSVIGRAFDEQFF. Together with reference TRBV9 and TRBJ2-1, the CDR3 gives the full variable domain: DSGVTQTPKHLITATGQRVTLRCSPRSGDLSVYWYQQSLDQGLQFLIQYYNGEERAKGNILERFSAQQFPDLHSELNLSSLELGDSALYFCASSVIGRAFDEQFFGPGTRLTVL.

V is TRBV4-3 and J is TRBJ2-3, with D maybe TRBD2 (5 bases). Per the germline V gene, CDR1 is LGHNA and CDR2 is YSLEER. CDR3 length: 13 amino acids. Deletions cut 2 bases from V and 6 bases from J, with 9 bases between. This CDR3 reads CASSQYRGDTQYF. CDR3 coding DNA: TGCGCCAGCAGCCAATATCGCGGGGATACGCAGTATTTT.

This clone was seen a few times. The V gene is TRBV28, the J gene TRBJ2-3; no firm D call. V lost 5 bases and J 5 bases, leaving 8 bases between the germline ends. This CDR3 has 12 residues. Germline lookup yields CDR1 MDHEN and CDR2 SYDVKM. CDR3 bases: TGTGCCAGCAGTAGGCGGTTAGATACGCAGTATTTT. It codes for CASSRRLDTQYF.

V is TRBV28 and J is TRBJ1-3, with D maybe TRBD1 (6 bases). Trimming pared 1 base from V and 7 bases from J, leaving 20 bases between. This CDR3 region has 17 residues. The germline V gene has CDR1 MDHEN and CDR2 SYDVKM. CDR3 in amino acids: CASSLSTGYGPRNTIYF. The CDR3 nucleotides are TGTGCCAGCAGTTTATCTACAGGGTATGGTCCTCGCAACACCATATATTTT. Combining the CDR3 with reference TRBV28 and TRBJ1-3 gives the whole variable domain DVKVTQSSRYLVKRTGEKVFLECVQDMDHENMFWYRQDPGLGLRLIYFSYDVKMKEKGDIPEGYSVSREKKERFSLILESASTNQTSMYLCASSLSTGYGPRNTIYFGEGSWLTVV.

This chain links TRBV7-9 with TRBJ2-3; D remains ambiguous. Trimming took 5 bases from V and 4 from J, leaving 10 bases between them. The CDR3 totals 13 residues. The germline V gene has CDR1 SEHNR and CDR2 FQNEAQ (reference sequence). The CDR3 nucleotides are TGTGCCAGCAGCCCTCCCTCCGCAGATACGCAGTATTTT. Encoded protein: CASSPPSADTQYF.

Only a few counts were recorded for this clone. The chain carries TRBV28 and TRBJ1-5; no definite D call. Germline CDR1 reads MDHEN; CDR2 reads SYDVKM. The CDR3 loop spans 12 amino acids. Trimming removed 4 bases from V and 9 bases from J, with 10 bases in between. The CDR3, as DNA: TGTGCCAGCAGTTCCTCTCGGGGGCCCCAGCATTTT. It specifies CASSSSRGPQHF.

The V and J genes are TRBV2 and TRBJ1-2; maybe TRBD1 (5 bases). The CDR3 covers 12 residues. Germline loops: CDR1 SNHLY, CDR2 FYNNEI. The V gene lost 9 bases and the J gene lost 8 bases, with 16 bases spanning the gap. As DNA, the CDR3 is TGTGCCAGTATCTTCGACAGTGGAGGCTACACCTTC. The encoded protein is CASIFDSGGYTF.

This chain joins TRBV18 and TRBJ2-5, with a weak D call TRBD1 (6 bases). The J call may not be correct, given that the DNA end is closer to TRBJ2-7. Germline V gene data show CDR1 as KGHSH and CDR2 as LQKENI. This CDR3 has 15 residues. CDR3 protein: CASSPPGARGYEQYF. The CDR3 nucleotides are TGTGCCAGCTCACCACCGGGCGCGAGGGGGTACGAGCAGTACTTC.

The chain employs TRBV11-1 and TRBJ2-1, with D perhaps matching TRBD1 (6 bases). CDR3 length: 14 residues. The V end lost 4 bases, the J end lost 9 bases, and 16 bases lay between the germline ends. Germline assignment: CDR1 SGHAT and CDR2 FQDESV (reference sequence). In DNA form, the CDR3 reads TGTGCCAGCAGCTCCGGGACACGTGGCACTGAGCAGTTCTTC. Its translation is CASSSGTRGTEQFF.

The V gene is TRBV7-9, the J gene TRBJ1-2; D not certain. V was pared by 5 bases and J by 6 bases, with 19 bases between. CDR1 SEHNR and CDR2 FQNEAQ come from the germline V gene (reference sequence). The length of the CDR3 is 15 residues. CDR3 sequence (DNA): TGTGCCAGCAGCCCCCATCAAAGACATCCCAATGGCTACACCTTC. Translated: CASSPHQRHPNGYTF.

The sample holds a few counts of this clone. V is TRBV25-1 and J is TRBJ2-2; D is unresolved. CDR1 MGHDK and CDR2 SYGVNS come from the germline V gene. The CDR3 covers 14 residues. Trimming took off 4 bases at V and 5 bases at J, with 11 bases between the two ends. The CDR3 coding sequence is TGTGCCAGCAGTGCCACCGACGGGACCGGGGAGCTGTTTTTT. This gives the protein CASSATDGTGELFF.

The CDR3 region is CASSLLLGTTYRETQYF. CDR3 nucleotide sequence: TGTGCCAGCAGCTTGTTGTTAGGGACTACCTATCGGGAGACCCAGTACTTC. The chain couples TRBV5-6 to TRBJ2-5; 7 bases agree with TRBD2. The CDR3 sequence is 17 residues long. The V and J ends lost 1 base and 5 bases, in that order; junction bases with no gene match: 14. Germline CDR1 SGHDT, CDR2 YYEEEE.

This clone has only a few counts. The V and J genes are TRBV6-5 and TRBJ1-2; TRBD1 agrees at 7 bases. The CDR3 has 12 amino acids. J was trimmed by 7 bases and V by 6 bases; bases with no gene match: 5. Per the germline V gene, CDR1 is MNHEY and CDR2 is SVGAGI. The DNA of the CDR3 is TGTGCCAGCAGGCGACAGGGAGGTGGCTACACCTTC. Translating gives CASRRQGGGYTF.

The V and J genes are TRBV5-1 and TRBJ2-7, with 7 positions matching TRBD2. V lost 5 bases, J lost 6 bases, and 5 bases stayed unmatched. Germline assignment: CDR1 SGHRS and CDR2 YFSETQ. This CDR3 contains 12 residues. CDR3 protein: CASRFGGGEQYF. CDR3 bases: TGCGCCAGCAGATTTGGGGGGGGCGAGCAGTACTTC.

The chain joins TRBV18 to TRBJ2-2; 7 bases agree with TRBD1. The CDR3 has 15 amino acids. CDR1 is KGHSH, CDR2 LQKENI, per germline. V trimming: 2 bases; J trimming: 4 bases; junction bases outside the gene matches: 4. Here the CDR3 DNA reads TGTGCCAGCTCACCAGGACAGGCATTCACCGGGGAGCTGTTTTTT. Its translation: CASSPGQAFTGELFF.

The rearrangement links TRBV7-9 to TRBJ1-1; D remains ambiguous. V lost 3 bases and J 5 bases, leaving 10 bases between the germline ends. Germline assignment: CDR1 SEHNR and CDR2 FQNEAQ (reference sequence). The CDR3 totals 13 residues. The CDR3 loop reads CASSFGRRTEAFF. The CDR3 nucleotides read TGTGCCAGCAGCTTCGGGAGACGTACTGAAGCTTTCTTT.

For the CDR3, the DNA is TGTGCCAGCAGTCAGGACAGGGGGACCTACGAGCAGTACTTC. This gives the protein CASSQDRGTYEQYF. J is TRBJ2-7 and V is TRBV27, with 10 positions matching TRBD1. Germline V gives CDR1 MNHEY, CDR2 SMNVEV (reference sequence). V was pared by 5 bases and J by 2 bases, with 3 bases of the junction left unmatched. The CDR3 runs 14 residues.

The CDR3 DNA is TGTGCCAGTAGGGGTTTCAAAAACATTCAGTACTTC. It translates to CASRGFKNIQYF. This rearrangement joins TRBV7-2 to TRBJ2-4, with TRBD1 as a possible D gene (5 bases). V was cut by 9 bases and J by 3 bases, with 9 bases left in between. There are 12 residues in the CDR3. Germline CDR1 is SGHTA and CDR2 is FQGNSA.

V usage is TRBV29-1 and J usage is TRBJ2-1; D is uncertain. The germline V gene has CDR1 SQVTM and CDR2 ANQGSEA. V was clipped by 3 bases and J by 4 bases, with 13 bases between them. The CDR3 has 14 residues. DNA for the CDR3: TGCAGCGTTGACCCCCTAGAGCTGTACAATGAGCAGTTCTTC. This codes for CSVDPLELYNEQFF.